The clone carrying this T cell receptor (beta chain) was seen ten or more times. Its antigen is not identified. Trimming cost V 4 bases and J 2 bases, with 12 bases left between them. This CDR3 is built from 14 residues. Germline assignment: CDR1 DFQATT and CDR2 SNEGSKA (reference sequence). These data belong to a study of early T cells in non-severe SARS-CoV-2 infection. Study information: Chains were not paired, and sequencing was done on bulk RNA from unsorted whole blood.

Whole-study findings and limits: A preference for anti-spike CD8 responses marked VDJdb matching, which missed private and CD4 specificities.

As part of library construction, unique molecular identifiers were attached to individual cDNA molecules. MiXCR, run by TCRdb on the 5' RACE reads, gives a single entry per CDR3 protein. The sample consists of about 45,000 distinct CDR3 sequences, 9.5% to 13% of them appearing once. Sequenced sample: whole blood. This rearrangement joins TRBV20-1 to TRBJ2-1, with D possibly being TRBD2 (6 bases). The receptor was derived from an adult who was a healthcare worker with PCR-confirmed SARS-CoV-2 infection or an uninfected control (not recorded which). CDR3 protein: CSAIAGGAYNEQFF. DNA for the CDR3: TGCAGTGCTATCGCCGGCGGGGCCTACAATGAGCAGTTCTTC.